This is a list of T cell receptor beta chains from one sample in a study of siplizumab effects on memory and regulatory T cells. TCRdb keeps only in-frame clones here, not all; method: immunoSEQ multiplex PCR. The repertoire holds 90,000 to 130,000 clones, with roughly 92% as singletons. Sequenced input: CD4+ T cells sorted from blood. These receptors all come from a human donor in good health. Both conserved end residues are part of each CDR3. Each record gives: clone size, D gene, V gene, J gene, CDR3 DNA, CDR3 protein. A D gene is named only where the DNA matches it firmly. Only part of the rows carry a size: once, few, many, or a class if the clone is expanded.

clone size: .
D gene: .
V gene: TRBV6-6
J gene: TRBJ1-6
CDR3 DNA: TGTGCCAGCAGTTACGCGGGGTCGTCCTATAATTCACCCCTCCACTTT
CDR3 protein: CASSYAGSSYNSPLHF

clone size: once
D gene: .
V gene: TRBV19
J gene: TRBJ1-2
CDR3 DNA: TGTGCCAGTATAGGGAGGACAACCACTAACTATGGCTACACCTTC
CDR3 protein: CASIGRTTTNYGYTF

clone size: .
D gene: .
V gene: TRBV5-4
J gene: TRBJ1-5
CDR3 DNA: TGTGCCAGCAGCTTGGGAGGACAGAGCAATCAGCCCCAGCATTTT
CDR3 protein: CASSLGGQSNQPQHF

clone size: few
D gene: TRBD2
V gene: TRBV14
J gene: TRBJ2-7
CDR3 DNA: TGTGCCAGCAGCCTCGGGACTAGCGTGTACTTC
CDR3 protein: CASSLGTSVYF

clone size: .
D gene: .
V gene: TRBV30
J gene: TRBJ2-7
CDR3 DNA: TGTGCCTGGAGTACCTCGGGCGAGCAGTACTTC
CDR3 protein: CAWSTSGEQYF

clone size: .
D gene: TRBD1
V gene: TRBV25-1
J gene: TRBJ2-1
CDR3 DNA: TGTGCCAGCAGCGACAGGGGGACCTCCTACAATGAGCAGTTCTTC
CDR3 protein: CASSDRGTSYNEQFF

clone size: .
D gene: .
V gene: TRBV7-9
J gene: TRBJ2-2
CDR3 DNA: TGTGCCAGCAGCTTAGGGTACGGGAACACCGGGGAGCTGTTTTTT
CDR3 protein: CASSLGYGNTGELFF

clone size: once
D gene: .
V gene: TRBV2
J gene: TRBJ1-1
CDR3 DNA: TGTGCCAGCAGTAACGTGGTTTGGACTGAAGCTTTCTTT
CDR3 protein: CASSNVVWTEAFF

clone size: .
D gene: .
V gene: TRBV25-1
J gene: TRBJ2-3
CDR3 DNA: TGTGCCAGCAGTGAACCGGGCAGGGGATACTTCACAGATACGCAGTATTTT
CDR3 protein: CASSEPGRGYFTDTQYF

clone size: .
D gene: .
V gene: TRBV2
J gene: TRBJ1-5
CDR3 DNA: TGTGCCAGCTCAGCCGAGACAGATACTATTAGCAATCAGCCCCAGCATTTT
CDR3 protein: CASSAETDTISNQPQHF

clone size: .
D gene: .
V gene: TRBV7-3
J gene: TRBJ2-7
CDR3 DNA: TGTGCCAGCAGCTTAGATTCGGGTAGCTCCTACGAGCAGTACTTC
CDR3 protein: CASSLDSGSSYEQYF

clone size: .
D gene: TRBD1
V gene: TRBV4-1
J gene: TRBJ1-1
CDR3 DNA: TGCGCCAGCAGCCATGAAACAGGGGGCACTGAAGCTTTCTTT
CDR3 protein: CASSHETGGTEAFF

clone size: .
D gene: TRBD1
V gene: TRBV10-1
J gene: TRBJ2-5
CDR3 DNA: TGCGCCAGCAGCCCGGGACAGAAAGAGACCCAGTACTTC
CDR3 protein: CASSPGQKETQYF

clone size: .
D gene: TRBD1
V gene: TRBV7-9
J gene: TRBJ1-1
CDR3 DNA: TGTGCCAGCAGCCGGGACAGGGCTGAAGCTTTCTTT
CDR3 protein: CASSRDRAEAFF

clone size: .
D gene: .
V gene: TRBV6-1
J gene: TRBJ2-2
CDR3 DNA: TGTGCCAGCACTAAGGGACAGAACACCGGGGAGCTGTTTTTT
CDR3 protein: CASTKGQNTGELFF

clone size: .
D gene: TRBD2
V gene: TRBV11-3
J gene: TRBJ2-3
CDR3 DNA: TGTGCCAGCAGCCCTGGGACTAGCGGGAGCGGAGATACGCAGTATTTT
CDR3 protein: CASSPGTSGSGDTQYF

clone size: .
D gene: TRBD1
V gene: TRBV7-2
J gene: TRBJ1-5
CDR3 DNA: TGTGCCAGCAGCGCTCCCATTCCCGGACAGGGCGGTCAGCCCCAGCATTTT
CDR3 protein: CASSAPIPGQGGQPQHF